Listed here are 23 T cell receptor beta chains from one sample, sequenced in a study of T cells in Graves' hyperthyroidism and ophthalmopathy. Template material for amplifying TCR beta CDR3 regions consisted of RNA transcripts. The TCR CDR3 first-round RT-PCR relied on the HTBI primer set. Each CDR3 protein is one row after TCRdb ran MiXCR on the multiplex PCR reads. The sample yields a few hundred thousand distinct CDR3 sequences, 15% to 17% seen once. The sequenced sample was blood. These receptors originate from a woman in her 30s with Graves' hyperthyroidism.

This clonotype was detected a few times. The chain couples TRBV12-3 or TRBV12-4 to TRBJ1-1; TRBD1 might be the D (6 bases). The V end lost 5 bases, the J end lost 0 bases, and 13 bases lay between the germline ends. CDR3 length: 15 amino acids. The CDR3: CASSPRGLVNTEAFF. The CDR3 bases are TGTGCCAGCAGTCCTCGGGGGCTGGTGAACACTGAAGCTTTCTTT.

As for this clonotype: Compared with germline, one end of the junction differs, possibly owing to a read error. The chain employs TRBV24-1 and TRBJ2-2, with D unclear. CDR1 and CDR2 (germline): KGHDR, SFDVKD. The CDR3 extends over 15 amino acids. The CDR3 coding sequence is TGTGCCAGCAGTGATAGGGTGGGGAACACCGGGGAGCTGTTTTTT. Amino acids: CASSDRVGNTGELFF.

This rearrangement joins TRBV30 to TRBJ2-2; TRBD2 matches 13 bases. The CDR3 is 19 residues long. V lost 5 bases, J lost 4 bases, and 16 bases stayed unmatched. The germline V gene has CDR1 GTSNPN and CDR2 SVGIG (reference sequence). Written as DNA, the CDR3 is TGTGCCTGGCCCCTCCCAAGGACTAGCGGGAGCATCTGCACCGGGGAGCTGTTTTTT. This gives the protein CAWPLPRTSGSICTGELFF.

This clonotype occurred many times. This sequence joins TRBV7-8 and TRBJ1-2, with TRBD1 matching 7 bases. Losses at the gene ends were 5 bases for V and 3 bases for J; bases not matched to a gene: 12. This CDR3 has 16 residues. In germline, CDR1 is SGHVS, CDR2 FQNEAQ. The CDR3 DNA reads as TGTGCCAGCAGCAGCCCGAGACAGGGAGCCCACTATGGCTACACCTTC. It is translated as CASSSPRQGAHYGYTF.

This clonotype was recorded many times. V is TRBV9 and J is TRBJ2-5; 12 nucleotides match TRBD2. This CDR3 region has 16 residues. With 2 bases clipped from V and 3 bases from J, the junction kept 5 bases outside the gene matches. CDR1 is SGDLS and CDR2 is YYNGEE in the germline V gene. CDR3 in amino acids: CASSVRSSGREETQYF. CDR3 nucleotide sequence: TGTGCCAGCAGCGTGCGTTCTAGCGGGAGGGAAGAGACCCAGTACTTC.

V usage is TRBV12-3 or TRBV12-4 and J usage is TRBJ1-4; 8 bases align to TRBD1. The trim removed 5 bases at V and 3 bases at J, leaving 5 bases unmatched. CDR3 length: 15 residues. CDR3 sequence: CASSKQGVANEKLFF. CDR3 bases: TGTGCCAGCAGTAAACAGGGGGTTGCTAATGAAAAACTGTTTTTT.

This clonotype was seen a handful of times. V usage is TRBV11-3 and J usage is TRBJ2-1; unclear D gene. The CDR3 extends over 17 amino acids. V was pared by 3 bases and J by 0 bases, with 15 bases between. Germline V gene sequence: CDR1 SGHNT, CDR2 YENEEA. Here the CDR3 DNA reads TGTGCCAGCAGCTTTGGGCAAACCGTGGGCTCCTACAATGAGCAGTTCTTC. This sequence encodes CASSFGQTVGSYNEQFF.

This clonotype has at least ten counts. CDR3 DNA sequence: TGCGCCAGCAGCTTGTGGAGGGATGGCTACACCTTC. This gives the protein CASSLWRDGYTF. V is TRBV5-1 and J is TRBJ1-2, with D unresolved. V was trimmed by 1 base and J by 6 bases, leaving 7 bases between them. The CDR3 consists of 12 residues. Germline V gene lookup returns CDR1 SGHRS and CDR2 YFSETQ. Full variable domain (missing parts from reference TRBV5-1 and TRBJ1-2): KAGVTQTPRYLIKTRGQQVTLSCSPISGHRSVSWYQQTPGQGLQFLFEYFSETQRNKGNFPGRFSGRQFSNSRSEMNVSTLELGDSALYLCASSLWRDGYTFGSGTRLTVV.

This clonotype was seen ten or more times. This rearrangement joins TRBV3-1 to TRBJ1-6; no reliable D call. CDR3 size: 13 residues. Germline values: CDR1 LGHDT, CDR2 YNNKEL (reference sequence). V shed 2 bases and J shed 6 bases, with 5 bases lying between them. CDR3 DNA sequence: TGTGCCAGCAGCCAATTTGTTAATTCACCCCTCCACTTT. The encoded protein is CASSQFVNSPLHF.

This clonotype was picked up many times. The chain uses TRBV7-2 and TRBJ2-7, with 7 bases fitting TRBD2. J was trimmed by 7 bases and V by 1 base; bases with no gene match: 7. The V gene's germline CDR1 is SGHTA and CDR2 FQGNSA. This CDR3 is 14 amino acids long. The CDR3 region is CASSLGKGGWEQYF. The CDR3 nucleotides read TGTGCCAGCAGCTTAGGAAAGGGAGGGTGGGAGCAGTACTTC.

This chain uses TRBV7-6 with TRBJ1-4; maybe TRBD1 (5 bases). The V and J ends lost 3 bases and 3 bases respectively, with 11 bases between them. Germline V gene lookup returns CDR1 SGHVS and CDR2 FNYEAQ. The CDR3 covers 15 residues. The CDR3 loop reads CASSFRDGANEKLFF. CDR3 nucleotides: TGTGCCAGCAGCTTTAGGGACGGGGCTAATGAAAAACTGTTTTTT.

The CDR3 region is CAWSTTGTSGTDTQYF. The CDR3 DNA reads as TGTGCCTGGAGTACGACCGGGACTAGCGGCACAGATACGCAGTATTTT. The rearrangement joins TRBV30 to TRBJ2-3, with 10 bases that match TRBD2. V was clipped by 2 bases and J by 1 base; unmatched bases: 6. This CDR3 contains 16 residues. CDR1 and CDR2 (germline): GTSNPN, SVGIG (reference sequence).

Ten or more counts support this clonotype. The V and J genes are TRBV20-1 and TRBJ2-7; D is unclear. V dropped 3 bases and J dropped 0 bases, with 9 bases sitting between them. This CDR3 is 13 amino acids long. Germline lookup yields CDR1 DFQATT and CDR2 SNEGSKA (reference sequence). CDR3: CSARATSSYEQYF. CDR3 nucleotide sequence: TGCAGTGCTAGGGCGACATCCTCCTACGAGCAGTACTTC.

The rearrangement uses TRBV20-1 and TRBJ2-4; 10 nucleotides match TRBD2. This CDR3 spans 14 amino acids. The junction had 0 bases not matched to a gene; V was cut back by 1 base and J by 3 bases. Germline CDR1 is DFQATT and CDR2 is SNEGSKA (reference sequence). Here the CDR3 DNA reads TGCAGTGCTAGAGGGACTAGCGGCAAAAACATTCAGTACTTC. Translated, it gives CSARGTSGKNIQYF.

This clonotype was observed a few times. The chain has TRBV27 and TRBJ2-1, with 8 nucleotides matching TRBD2. Trimming cost V 7 bases and J 4 bases; bases outside gene matches: 15. Germline CDR1 and CDR2: MNHEY and SMNVEV (reference sequence). This CDR3 has 17 amino acids. The CDR3 loop is CASMGVAGIFGYNEQFF. The CDR3 nucleotides read TGTGCCAGCATGGGTGTAGCGGGGATCTTTGGGTACAATGAGCAGTTCTTC.

In this sample, this clonotype turned up many times. The chain employs TRBV11-3 and TRBJ2-7, with D possibly matching TRBD1 (5 bases). The CDR3 runs 14 residues. The germline V gene has CDR1 SGHNT and CDR2 YENEEA. The V end was cut by 2 bases, the J end by 3 bases, with 11 bases between. The chain's CDR3 is CASSLQGANYEQYF. The CDR3 region has the DNA TGTGCCAGCAGCTTACAAGGGGCGAACTACGAGCAGTACTTC.

This clonotype came up once. V usage is TRBV7-3 and J usage is TRBJ2-1; 12 bases agree with TRBD2. Germline V lookup: CDR1 SGHTA, CDR2 FQGTGA. With 6 bases clipped from V and 7 bases from J, the junction kept 13 bases outside the gene matches. The CDR3 spans 17 residues. CDR3 sequence reads: CASSQGLAGPLSNEQFF. DNA for the CDR3: TGTGCCAGCAGTCAAGGACTAGCGGGGCCGTTAAGTAATGAGCAGTTCTTC.

About this clonotype itself: A much larger clone differs by one base, so this may be a read error. The V gene is TRBV2, the J gene TRBJ2-7; D gene uncertain. This CDR3 comprises 12 residues. The V end was cut by 9 bases, the J end by 9 bases, with 18 bases between. Looked up from germline, CDR1 is SNHLY and CDR2 is FYNNEI. The CDR3 DNA is TGTGCCAGTCAGTCCCTGTTAAACGGGCAGTACTTC. It codes for CASQSLLNGQYF.

At least ten counts were recorded for this clonotype. The chain couples TRBV18 to TRBJ2-7, with 9 bases identical to TRBD1. From germline, CDR1 is KGHSH and CDR2 LQKENI. The J segment lost 5 bases and the V segment lost 0 bases, leaving 5 bases of the junction unmatched. The CDR3 length is 15 residues. The CDR3 nucleotides read TGTGCCAGCTCACCACCGGGACAGGGTAGCCACGAGCAGTACTTC. This codes for CASSPPGQGSHEQYF. The full variable domain, in which reference TRBV18 and TRBJ2-7 provide the parts outside the CDR3, is NAGVMQNPRHLVRRRGQEARLRCSPMKGHSHVYWYRQLPEEGLKFMVYLQKENIIDESGMPKERFSAEFPKEGPSILRIQQVVRGDSAAYFCASSPPGQGSHEQYFGPGTRLTVT.

This clonotype appeared a few times. The CDR3, as DNA: TGTGCCAGCAGTCAGGACAGGCCTCTGTACAATGAGCAGTTCTTC. Translating it yields CASSQDRPLYNEQFF. J is TRBJ2-1 and V is TRBV12-3 or TRBV12-4; TRBD1 matches 7 bases. The CDR3 runs to 15 residues. Unmatched junction bases numbered 8, after V lost 5 bases and J lost 4 bases.

This clonotype was found many times. The gene calls are TRBV2 and TRBJ1-4; no clear D. The CDR3 sequence is 14 residues long. Trimming pared 6 bases from V and 6 bases from J, leaving 14 bases between. Germline CDR1 is SNHLY and CDR2 is FYNNEI. The CDR3 region is CASRGFGYYEKLFF. The CDR3 DNA reads TGTGCCAGCAGGGGTTTTGGATATTATGAAAAACTGTTTTTT. Using reference TRBV2 and TRBJ1-4 for the parts outside the CDR3, the full variable domain is EPEVTQTPSHQVTQMGQEVILRCVPISNHLYFYWYRQILGQKVEFLVSFYNNEISEKSEIFDDQFSVERPDGSNFTLKIRSTKLEDSAMYFCASRGFGYYEKLFFGSGTQLSVL.

This clonotype was detected a few times. The rearrangement joins TRBV4-3 to TRBJ2-1; 7 bases line up with TRBD2. CDR1 is LGHNA, CDR2 YSLEER, per germline. CDR3 length equals 19 residues. V was clipped by 0 bases and J by 1 base; unmatched bases: 12. The DNA for the CDR3 is TGCGCCAGCAGCCAAGAGATGGGGGGAGGGAAAATTTCCTACAATGAGCAGTTCTTC. Its translation: CASSQEMGGGKISYNEQFF.

This clonotype occurred many times. This chain uses TRBV12-3 or TRBV12-4 with TRBJ2-1; TRBD2 aligns across 10 bases. This CDR3 has 16 amino acids. V lost 5 bases to trimming and J lost 7 bases; unmatched junction nucleotides: 11. CDR3 sequence reads: CASSARGASGRNEQFF. The CDR3 bases are TGTGCCAGCAGTGCCCGAGGGGCTAGCGGGAGAAATGAGCAGTTCTTC.